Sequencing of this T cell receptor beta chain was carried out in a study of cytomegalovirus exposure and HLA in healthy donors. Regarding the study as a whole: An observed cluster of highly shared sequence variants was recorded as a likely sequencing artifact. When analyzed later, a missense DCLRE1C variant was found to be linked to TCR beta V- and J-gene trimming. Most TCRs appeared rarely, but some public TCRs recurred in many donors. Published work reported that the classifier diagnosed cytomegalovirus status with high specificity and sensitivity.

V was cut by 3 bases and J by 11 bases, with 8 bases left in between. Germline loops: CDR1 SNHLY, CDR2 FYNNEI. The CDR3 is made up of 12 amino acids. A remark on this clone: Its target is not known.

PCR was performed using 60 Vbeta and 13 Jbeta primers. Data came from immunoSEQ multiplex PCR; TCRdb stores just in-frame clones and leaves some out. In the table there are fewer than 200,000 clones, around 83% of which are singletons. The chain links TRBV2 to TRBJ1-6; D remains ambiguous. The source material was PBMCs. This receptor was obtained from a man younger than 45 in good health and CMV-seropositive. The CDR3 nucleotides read TGTGCCAGCAGTGATCGTGGCACACCCCTCCACTTT. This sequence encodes CASSDRGTPLHF.